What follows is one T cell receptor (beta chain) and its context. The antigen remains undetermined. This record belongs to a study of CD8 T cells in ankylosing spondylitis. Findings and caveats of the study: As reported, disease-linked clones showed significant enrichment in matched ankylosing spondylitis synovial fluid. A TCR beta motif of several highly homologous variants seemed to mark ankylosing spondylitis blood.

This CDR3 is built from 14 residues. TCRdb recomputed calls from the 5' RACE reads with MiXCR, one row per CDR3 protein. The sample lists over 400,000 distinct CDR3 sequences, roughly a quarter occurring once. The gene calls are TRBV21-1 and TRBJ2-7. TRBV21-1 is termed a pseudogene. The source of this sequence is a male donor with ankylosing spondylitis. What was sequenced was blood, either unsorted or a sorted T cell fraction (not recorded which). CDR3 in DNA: TGTGCCAGCAGCAGGGTATCTAGCACCTACGAGCAGTACTTC. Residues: CASSRVSSTYEQYF.